These 24 T cell receptor beta chains came from one sample sequenced in a study of OX40 agonist ivuxolimab in advanced cancers. TCRdb keeps only in-frame clones here, not all; method: immunoSEQ multiplex PCR. The sample records approximately 60,000 clones, more than 70% being singletons. The sequencing used CD4+ or CD8+ T cells sorted from blood, collected in a trial of the OX40 agonist ivuxolimab. These TCRs come from an adult with an advanced solid tumor such as melanoma, head and neck, liver or kidney cancer.

This clone was seen only once. J is TRBJ2-7 and V is TRBV5-1, with a possible D match to TRBD2 (5 bases). From germline, CDR1 is SGHRS and CDR2 YFSETQ. The CDR3 loop spans 15 amino acids. V lost 1 base and J lost 7, with 18 bases in between. Here the CDR3 reads CASSLKGSNSGEQYF. As DNA, the CDR3 is TGCGCCAGCAGCTTGAAGGGATCAAACTCGGGGGAGCAGTACTTC.

This clone was picked up one time. The chain recombines TRBV29-1 with TRBJ2-1, with 9 nucleotides matching TRBD2. CDR1 is SQVTM and CDR2 is ANQGSEA in the germline V gene. This CDR3 is 11 amino acids long. V was clipped by 5 bases and J by 9 bases; unmatched bases: 2. CDR3 amino acids: CSVLAGAEQFF. The CDR3 region has the DNA TGCAGCGTTTTAGCGGGAGCTGAGCAGTTCTTC.

In nucleotides, the CDR3 is TGTGCCAGCAGTTTATCGCCACAAACGAACACTGAAGCTTTCTTT. Its protein product is CASSLSPQTNTEAFF. The V gene is TRBV27, the J gene TRBJ1-1; D unresolved. The V end lost 0 bases, the J end lost 1 base, and 9 bases lay between the germline ends. Per the germline V gene, CDR1 is MNHEY and CDR2 is SMNVEV (reference sequence). This CDR3 is 15 amino acids long.

This chain uses TRBV6-1 with TRBJ2-1, with 9 bases lining up with TRBD2. V shed 8 bases and J 5 bases; nucleotides not matched to a gene: 4. Looked up from germline, CDR1 is MNHNS and CDR2 is SASEGT. This CDR3 is 13 amino acids long. CDR3 loop: CASGLAPHNEQFF. The CDR3 DNA reads TGTGCCAGCGGACTAGCGCCACACAATGAGCAGTTCTTC.

The J gene is TRBJ2-1, the V gene TRBV11-2, with D perhaps matching TRBD2 (5 bases). The germline CDR1 and CDR2 sequences are SGHAT and FQNNGV. With 5 bases removed from V and 7 bases from J, the gap between germline ends came to 18 bases. The CDR3 runs 15 residues. The CDR3 DNA sequence: TGTGCCAGCAGCCCCTGGTCGGTGAGGGTAAATGAGCAGTTCTTC. This sequence encodes CASSPWSVRVNEQFF.

The chain couples TRBV9 to TRBJ1-1; the D is unclear. V was pared by 0 bases and J by 1 base, with 10 bases between. Germline V gene sequence: CDR1 SGDLS, CDR2 YYNGEE. The CDR3 length is 15 residues. The chain's CDR3 is CASSVGVSKNTEAFF. CDR3 nucleotides: TGTGCCAGCAGCGTAGGGGTCAGCAAGAACACTGAAGCTTTCTTT.

This rearrangement joins TRBV2 to TRBJ1-1, with 11 positions matching TRBD1. V shed 10 bases, J shed 6 bases, and the junction held 13 bases outside the gene matches. The CDR3 runs 15 residues. Germline CDR1 is SNHLY and CDR2 is FYNNEI. CDR3 nucleotide sequence: TGTGCCACATGTCCGGGACAGGGGGTTGGGGCTGAAGCTTTCTTT. It translates to CATCPGQGVGAEAFF.

The rearrangement links TRBV5-1 to TRBJ2-2; possibly TRBD1 for D (6 bases). The CDR3 is made up of 15 amino acids. V was cut by 7 bases and J by 5 bases, with 18 bases left in between. Germline V gene data show CDR1 as SGHRS and CDR2 as YFSETQ. The CDR3 loop reads CASGTRQGGTGELFF. Written as DNA, the CDR3 is TGCGCCAGCGGCACCAGACAAGGGGGAACCGGGGAGCTGTTTTTT.

The rearrangement joins TRBV7-2 to TRBJ2-1, with 11 bases fitting TRBD2. Germline loops: CDR1 SGHTA, CDR2 FQGNSA. V lost 2 bases to trimming and J lost 0 bases; unmatched junction nucleotides: 9. This CDR3 has 19 residues. DNA of the CDR3: TGTGCCAGCAGCTTATCTCGACTAGCGGGACAGAGCTCCTACAATGAGCAGTTCTTC. It specifies CASSLSRLAGQSSYNEQFF.

The V call is TRBV5-1, the J call TRBJ2-2; a possible D gene is TRBD1 (7 bases). V shed 1 base and J shed 7 bases, with 11 bases lying between them. The CDR3 has 14 residues. Per the germline V gene, CDR1 is SGHRS and CDR2 is YFSETQ. The CDR3 loop is CASSLRQGGGELFF. For the CDR3, the DNA is TGCGCCAGCAGCTTGAGGCAGGGGGGCGGGGAGCTGTTTTTT.

The V and J genes are TRBV18 and TRBJ2-4; TRBD2 might be the D (5 bases). Germline V gene lookup returns CDR1 KGHSH and CDR2 LQKENI. Trimming left V 0 bases short and J 6 bases short, with 12 bases between. CDR3 size: 15 residues. The CDR3 protein is CASSPPEARGNIQYF. The DNA of the CDR3 is TGTGCCAGCTCACCACCTGAAGCCCGGGGAAACATTCAGTACTTC. Full variable domain (outside the CDR3, taken from reference TRBV18 and TRBJ2-4): NAGVMQNPRHLVRRRGQEARLRCSPMKGHSHVYWYRQLPEEGLKFMVYLQKENIIDESGMPKERFSAEFPKEGPSILRIQQVVRGDSAAYFCASSPPEARGNIQYFGAGTRLSVL.

The chain couples TRBV19 to TRBJ2-7, with TRBD1 as a possible D gene (6 bases). Between the trimmed V and J ends, which lost 3 bases and 0 bases, there was a span of 21 bases. The CDR3 spans 18 residues. In germline, CDR1 is LNHDA, CDR2 SQIVND (reference sequence). CDR3 sequence reads: CASSIAGQTGASSYEQYF. CDR3 coding DNA: TGTGCCAGTAGTATCGCCGGTCAGACAGGCGCAAGCTCCTACGAGCAGTACTTC.

The chain uses TRBV5-4 and TRBJ2-5, with TRBD2 matching 12 bases. The germline V gene encodes CDR1 SGHNT and CDR2 YYREEE (reference sequence). The V and J ends lost 4 bases and 1 base, in that order; junction bases with no gene match: 5. CDR3 length equals 16 residues. DNA for the CDR3: TGTGCCAGCAGCGGAGGACTAGCGGGACCCCAAGAGACCCAGTACTTC. Protein sequence: CASSGGLAGPQETQYF.

This clone has a single count. The gene calls are TRBV7-3 and TRBJ2-5, with no clear D. The CDR3 runs 15 residues. Germline-derived CDR1 and CDR2 are SGHTA and FQGTGA. V lost 6 bases to trimming and J lost 5 bases, with 19 bases between them. The DNA for the CDR3 is TGTGCCAGCAGTTTTAGCCCCGAAGGGTGGGAGACCCAGTACTTC. It translates to CASSFSPEGWETQYF.

The V gene is TRBV6-1, the J gene TRBJ1-1, with 8 bases fitting TRBD1. The V gene's germline CDR1 is MNHNS and CDR2 SASEGT. V shed 2 bases and J 4 bases; nucleotides not matched to a gene: 6. The CDR3 runs 15 residues. This CDR3 is CASSERSGGPTEAFF. The CDR3 nucleotides are TGTGCCAGCAGTGAAAGGTCAGGGGGCCCCACTGAAGCTTTCTTT.

This sequence joins TRBV6-4 and TRBJ1-2; D ambiguous. There are 13 residues in the CDR3. V was pared by 2 bases and J by 8 bases, with 12 bases between. Germline loops: CDR1 MRHNA, CDR2 SNTAGT. The CDR3 loop is CASSDSPNSGYTF. The CDR3 bases are TGTGCCAGCAGTGACAGCCCTAACTCCGGCTACACCTTC.

This chain links TRBV2 with TRBJ2-3; D tentatively reads TRBD1 or TRBD2 (5 bases each). CDR3 length equals 15 residues. V lost 4 bases and J 2 bases, leaving 13 bases between the germline ends. Germline CDR1 is SNHLY and CDR2 is FYNNEI. CDR3 sequence: CASSVWGILTDTQYF. The CDR3 DNA follows: TGTGCCAGCAGTGTATGGGGGATCCTCACAGATACGCAGTATTTT.

This sequence joins TRBV5-1 and TRBJ1-4, with 7 bases fitting TRBD1. The V segment lost 4 bases and the J segment 5 bases; nucleotides outside the gene matches: 8. This CDR3 region has 15 residues. CDR1 and CDR2 from the germline V gene are SGHRS and YFSETQ. Written as DNA, the CDR3 is TGCGCCAGCAGCCCAACAGGGGAGGGCAATGAAAAACTGTTTTTT. It translates to CASSPTGEGNEKLFF.

In this sample, this clone turned up once. At one end the junction does not follow the germline gene, possibly because of a read error. The chain's CDR3 is CASSSGTFGEQFF. The CDR3 DNA reads as TGTGCTAGCAGCTCGGGGACATTCGGTGAGCAGTTCTTC. The chain employs TRBV7-7 and TRBJ2-1, with D possibly being TRBD1 (6 bases). The CDR3 has 13 amino acids. CDR1 is SSHAT and CDR2 is FNYEAQ in the germline V gene (reference sequence).

V and J are TRBV5-1 and TRBJ2-7; the D call may be TRBD1 or TRBD2 (5 bases each). The CDR3 loop spans 14 amino acids. Trimming removed 1 base at V and 6 bases at J, with 14 bases between. In germline, CDR1 is SGHRS, CDR2 YFSETQ. CDR3: CASSLNSGAGEQYF. CDR3 coding DNA: TGCGCCAGCAGCTTGAATAGTGGGGCGGGCGAGCAGTACTTC.

V and J are TRBV10-3 and TRBJ2-1, with 10 bases fitting TRBD2. The V segment lost 5 bases and the J segment 4 bases; nucleotides outside the gene matches: 8. The CDR3 spans 16 residues. Looked up from germline, CDR1 is ENHRY and CDR2 is SYGVKD. The CDR3 DNA sequence: TGTGCCATCAGTCGGGCTAGCGGGAGTTATTACAATGAGCAGTTCTTC. Its translation is CAISRASGSYYNEQFF.

V is TRBV28 and J is TRBJ1-2; 10 nucleotides align to TRBD1. The CDR3 totals 16 residues. Looked up from germline, CDR1 is MDHEN and CDR2 is SYDVKM. V lost 7 bases to trimming and J lost 1 base; unmatched junction nucleotides: 9. The CDR3 DNA reads TGTGCCAGCACCAAGGGGGACAGGGGATATAACTATGGCTACACCTTC. Translation gives CASTKGDRGYNYGYTF.

This clone was counted a single time. V and J are TRBV5-1 and TRBJ2-6; a weak D match, TRBD1 (5 bases). CDR3 length: 15 amino acids. With 2 bases removed from V and 2 bases from J, the gap between germline ends came to 8 bases. Germline V gene lookup returns CDR1 SGHRS and CDR2 YFSETQ. The CDR3 sequence: CASSFQGTGANVLTF. CDR3 nucleotide sequence: TGCGCCAGCAGCTTCCAGGGCACTGGGGCCAACGTCCTGACTTTC.

This chain links TRBV9 with TRBJ2-5; no clear D gene. Trimming removed 3 bases at V and 1 base at J, with 1 base between. Per germline, CDR1 SGDLS and CDR2 YYNGEE. CDR3 length: 11 residues. The DNA for the CDR3 is TGTGCCAGCAGCGCCCAAGAGACCCAGTACTTC. This sequence encodes CASSAQETQYF.